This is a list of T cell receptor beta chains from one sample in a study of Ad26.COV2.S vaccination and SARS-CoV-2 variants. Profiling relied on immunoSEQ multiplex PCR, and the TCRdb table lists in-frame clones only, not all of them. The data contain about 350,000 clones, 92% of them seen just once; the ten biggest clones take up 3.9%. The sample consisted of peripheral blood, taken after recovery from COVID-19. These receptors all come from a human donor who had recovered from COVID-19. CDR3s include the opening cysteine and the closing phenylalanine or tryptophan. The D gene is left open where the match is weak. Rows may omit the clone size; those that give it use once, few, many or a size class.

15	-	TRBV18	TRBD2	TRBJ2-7	CASSSYSGGSYEQYF	TGTGCCAGCTCATCCTATTCGGGGGGCTCCTACGAGCAGTACTTC
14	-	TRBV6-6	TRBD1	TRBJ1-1	CASSIQGLNTEAFF	TGTGCCAGCAGCATACAGGGGTTGAACACTGAAGCTTTCTTT
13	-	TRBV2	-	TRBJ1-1	CASTPEVDTEAFF	TGTGCCAGCACCCCTGAGGTGGACACTGAAGCTTTCTTT
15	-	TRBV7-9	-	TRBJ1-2	CASSLARRGQNGYTF	TGTGCCAGCAGCTTAGCGAGGAGGGGTCAAAATGGCTACACCTTC
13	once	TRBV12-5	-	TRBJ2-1	CASGTEGRNEQFF	TGTGCTAGTGGTACCGAAGGGCGCAATGAGCAGTTCTTC
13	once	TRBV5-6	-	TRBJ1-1	CASSRDTSGEAFF	TGTGCCAGCAGCAGAGACACCTCCGGTGAAGCTTTCTTT
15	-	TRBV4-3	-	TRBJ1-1	CASSQDGTGATEAFF	TGCGCCAGCAGCCAAGATGGTACGGGGGCCACTGAAGCTTTCTTT
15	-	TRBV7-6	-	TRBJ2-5	CASSFKRTYQETQYF	TGTGCCAGCAGCTTCAAACGGACCTACCAAGAGACCCAGTACTTC
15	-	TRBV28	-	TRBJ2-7	CASSLVVSLSHEQYF	TGTGCCAGCAGTCTTGTGGTATCTTTATCCCACGAGCAGTACTTC
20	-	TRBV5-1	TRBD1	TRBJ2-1	CASSFLHPGTGLSSYNEQFF	TGCGCCAGCAGTTTTCTTCATCCCGGGACAGGGCTCAGCTCCTACAATGAGCAGTTCTTC
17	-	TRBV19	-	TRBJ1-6	CASSAYWDTGRNSPLHF	TGTGCCAGTAGTGCTTATTGGGACACCGGCAGGAATTCACCCCTCCACTTT
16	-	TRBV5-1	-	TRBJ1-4	CASSPSTYPPNEKLFF	TGCGCCAGCAGCCCTTCGACATATCCCCCTAATGAAAAACTGTTTTTT
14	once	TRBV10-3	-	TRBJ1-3	CATFDRNSGNTIYF	TGTGCCACCTTCGACAGGAACTCTGGAAACACCATATATTTT
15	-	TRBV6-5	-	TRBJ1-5	CASGFGQTGNQPQHF	TGTGCCAGCGGATTCGGACAAACAGGCAATCAGCCCCAGCATTTT
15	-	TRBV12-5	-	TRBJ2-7	CASGFAAGQNYEQYF	TGTGCTAGTGGCTTCGCGGCGGGACAAAACTACGAGCAGTACTTC